This T cell receptor (beta chain) was captured by sequencing in a study of Graves' ophthalmopathy and Graves' hyperthyroidism. Study-wide findings and caveats: The majority of expanded thyroid clonotypes above 0.001 frequency also occurred in blood. Distinction of ophthalmopathy from stable hyperthyroidism by a 13-signature model reached approximately 89% sensitivity and 75% to 84% specificity.

The authors amplified TCR beta CDR3 regions, and they did so from RNA transcripts for repertoire sequencing. RT-PCR in the first round used HTBI primers; a second-round multiplex PCR followed. TCRdb processed the multiplex PCR reads anew with MiXCR; each CDR3 protein has one entry. This sample has about 700,000 distinct CDR3 sequences, with approximately 39% found just once. Trimming removed 1 base from V and 0 bases from J; junction bases left unmatched: 7. Germline V gene sequence: CDR1 LGHNT, CDR2 FRNRAP. The CDR3 covers 17 residues. Enrollment excluded any patients with other autoimmune diseases, uncontrolled infections, pregnancy or lactation. On this clonotype itself: Its antigen is not known.

The TCR originated in an adult man with Graves' ophthalmopathy. The sample consisted of peripheral blood. The rearrangement joins TRBV12-5 to TRBJ2-7; 9 positions agree with TRBD2. CDR3 sequence reads: CASGLALRLADSYEQYF. DNA of the CDR3: TGTGCTAGTGGTTTGGCCCTCCGACTAGCGGACTCCTACGAGCAGTACTTC.